This record concerns one T cell receptor (beta chain) sequence. The ends were cut back, 0 bases at V and 11 bases at J, with 14 bases in the middle. The CDR3 totals 14 residues. CDR1 and CDR2 (germline): LNHDA, SQIVND (reference sequence). This entry belongs to a study of blood T cell repertoires in COVID-19. Sequenced by immunoSEQ multiplex PCR; TCRdb stores in-frame clones only, minus some. This sample has about 110,000 clones; approximately 80% occur once, and the top ten carry 6.2%. This sequence joins TRBV19 and TRBJ1-5, with a tentative D call TRBD1 (5 bases). This clonotype was obtained from a man of 80 years or more with COVID-19, enrolled during active disease. Sequencing input: peripheral blood. The CDR3 nucleotides read TGTGCCAGTAGTATAGATTGGGGCCCTGCCGCCCAGCATTTT. Its translation: CASSIDWGPAAQHF. Looking up the rest from reference TRBV19 and TRBJ1-5 gives the full variable domain: DGGITQSPKYLFRKEGQNVTLSCEQNLNHDAMYWYRQDPGQGLRLIYYSQIVNDFQKGDIAEGYSVSREKKESFPLTVTSAQKNPTAFYLCASSIDWGPAAQHFGDGTRLSIL.